The rows below give T cell receptor beta chains drawn from one sample of a study of T cell responses to AZD1222 COVID-19 vaccine. Sequenced by immunoSEQ multiplex PCR; TCRdb stores in-frame clones only, minus some. Here the sample spans roughly 150,000 clones, about 91% being singletons. Sample: peripheral blood, taken on day 0 of AZD1222 vaccination. The receptor source for this set is an adult in good health. Both conserved end residues are trimmed from each CDR3. Clone size is stated in some rows and not others, as once, few, many or a class when expanded.

TRBV6-4,TRBJ1-1,NA,ASREAPTAEAF
TRBV2,TRBJ2-1,few,ASSEGEQF
TRBV12-5,TRBJ2-1,medium-sized,ASLRTSGYNEQF
TRBV3-1/TRBV3-2,TRBJ1-2,NA,ASSQGQRAKGGYT
TRBV30,TRBJ1-2,NA,AWRDPGQGMGVRNYGYT
TRBV6-2/TRBV6-3,TRBJ2-1,NA,ASSFAGNYNEQF
TRBV19,TRBJ1-6,NA,ASSMTSSYNSPLH
TRBV2,TRBJ2-5,NA,ASSASRYQETQY
TRBV7-9,TRBJ2-5,NA,ASRRGPETQY
TRBV5-1,TRBJ2-5,NA,ASSPGLGGETQY
TRBV9,TRBJ1-6,NA,ASSLGGQKYSPLH
TRBV5-1,TRBJ2-1,NA,ASSLGPVDEQF
TRBV18,TRBJ2-7,NA,ASSPPGGGSYEQY
TRBV5-1,TRBJ2-1,NA,ASSYGLAGGIVEQF
TRBV30,TRBJ1-5,NA,AWSTRTGPYSNQPQH
TRBV6-5,TRBJ2-3,NA,ASSYDSTDTQY
TRBV3-1/TRBV3-2,TRBJ1-1,NA,ASSYFGMNTEAF
TRBV3-1/TRBV3-2,TRBJ1-3,NA,ASSPDGLSGNTIY
TRBV15,TRBJ2-3,NA,ATTLGLAGVYSTDTQY
TRBV5-6,TRBJ2-1,NA,ASSLPTNSYNEQF
TRBV6-5,TRBJ2-5,NA,ASSPMATGKETQY
TRBV2,TRBJ1-4,once,ASSQPATNEKLF
TRBV7-2,TRBJ1-1,NA,ASSQRPNTEAF
TRBV19,TRBJ1-2,NA,ASSPVAGQGYT
TRBV19,TRBJ1-1,NA,ASSRDSFTEAF
TRBV10-3,TRBJ2-2,NA,ATATAGVNTGELF
TRBV7-8,TRBJ1-5,NA,ASSLERYQPQH
TRBV27,TRBJ1-1,NA,ASTRTGYLAEAF
TRBV7-9,TRBJ1-1,NA,ASSHTDTNTEAF
TRBV29-1,TRBJ1-4,NA,SVEGLPGLGEKLF
TRBV11-2,TRBJ2-7,NA,ASRFSETYEQY
TRBV9,TRBJ1-2,NA,ASSVEVGSSNYGYT
TRBV6-5,TRBJ1-2,NA,ASSYRQGLHGYT
TRBV18,TRBJ1-1,NA,ASSPRTGVTNTEAF
TRBV6-4,TRBJ2-1,NA,ASSDSERGDEQF
TRBV27,TRBJ2-7,NA,ASSPYPSYEQY
TRBV7-2,TRBJ1-6,NA,ASSLELPAGRPSPLH
TRBV6-5,TRBJ1-2,NA,ASRKITGGYYGYT
TRBV21-1,TRBJ2-6,NA,ASSKGRDRSGANVLT
TRBV12-3/TRBV12-4,TRBJ2-1,NA,ASSAPGIKF
TRBV7-8,TRBJ2-7,NA,ASSLREGTYEQY
TRBV5-1,TRBJ2-7,NA,ASSSTGAYEQY
TRBV3-1/TRBV3-2,TRBJ1-5,NA,ASSQRGTDNQPQH
TRBV30,TRBJ1-1,NA,AWSVAVNTEAF
TRBV15,TRBJ1-2,NA,ATSRGTPGIYGYT
TRBV19,TRBJ1-2,few,ASKGPTTYGYT
TRBV27,TRBJ2-7,NA,ASRLSGQGEVEQY
TRBV7-9,TRBJ1-3,NA,ASRREGPENTIY
TRBV27,TRBJ2-1,NA,ASSLGLAGVFEQF
TRBV15,TRBJ2-7,NA,ATSRDRGPGGDEQY
TRBV6-5,TRBJ2-3,NA,ASSLQGGQY
TRBV9,TRBJ1-1,once,ASSTQGRANTEAF
TRBV5-1,TRBJ1-4,NA,ASSFGRGNEKLF
TRBV6-4,TRBJ1-2,few,ASSPSGQATRYT
TRBV6-2/TRBV6-3,TRBJ1-3,NA,ASTPGQFSGNTIY
TRBV9,TRBJ1-1,NA,ASRREQGDTEAF
TRBV4-3,TRBJ1-2,NA,ASSQDQTTGSLNGYT